Listed below are T cell receptor beta chains from one sample, sequenced in a study of T cell responses to AZD1222 COVID-19 vaccine. Clones were sequenced by immunoSEQ multiplex PCR, and TCRdb holds only the in-frame ones, with some missing. The sample holds roughly 100,000 clones, roughly 82% seen once. The starting material was peripheral blood, obtained on day 0 of AZD1222 vaccination. These receptor sequences come from an adult in good health. CDR3s leave out the opening cysteine and the closing phenylalanine or tryptophan. The D gene is left open where the match is weak.

CDR3,D,J,V
ASSPTYRGTEAF,NA,TRBJ1-1,TRBV18
ASRQRRDTLSEAF,NA,TRBJ1-1,TRBV4-1
ASSLDTGVNQPQH,TRBD1,TRBJ1-5,TRBV5-1
ASRRGGNTEAF,NA,TRBJ1-1,TRBV6-5
ASSLAFSHEQY,NA,TRBJ2-7,TRBV5-4
ASSVEAQGTEAF,NA,TRBJ1-1,TRBV9
ASSYSVPSRISNQPQH,NA,TRBJ1-5,TRBV6-2/TRBV6-3
ASSYRPFGRVADTQY,TRBD2,TRBJ2-3,TRBV6-2/TRBV6-3
ASSSGVGYEQY,TRBD2,TRBJ2-7,TRBV5-5
ASSRAGYQETQY,NA,TRBJ2-5,TRBV7-6
AISEAYRGQLNEQF,TRBD1,TRBJ2-1,TRBV10-3
ASSYLGRGSGQPQH,TRBD1,TRBJ1-5,TRBV6-2/TRBV6-3
ASSRRQGGTGELF,TRBD1,TRBJ2-2,TRBV4-3
ASSVAQEKLSGANVLT,NA,TRBJ2-6,TRBV9
ASSRTKSPGGANVLT,NA,TRBJ2-6,TRBV6-2/TRBV6-3
ASSQGGVNEQF,NA,TRBJ2-1,TRBV4-1
ASSPVGYEQY,NA,TRBJ2-7,TRBV11-2
ATSPGQGFNYGYT,TRBD1,TRBJ1-2,TRBV10-3
ASSLSLGVVGIDLENTEAF,NA,TRBJ1-1,TRBV7-7